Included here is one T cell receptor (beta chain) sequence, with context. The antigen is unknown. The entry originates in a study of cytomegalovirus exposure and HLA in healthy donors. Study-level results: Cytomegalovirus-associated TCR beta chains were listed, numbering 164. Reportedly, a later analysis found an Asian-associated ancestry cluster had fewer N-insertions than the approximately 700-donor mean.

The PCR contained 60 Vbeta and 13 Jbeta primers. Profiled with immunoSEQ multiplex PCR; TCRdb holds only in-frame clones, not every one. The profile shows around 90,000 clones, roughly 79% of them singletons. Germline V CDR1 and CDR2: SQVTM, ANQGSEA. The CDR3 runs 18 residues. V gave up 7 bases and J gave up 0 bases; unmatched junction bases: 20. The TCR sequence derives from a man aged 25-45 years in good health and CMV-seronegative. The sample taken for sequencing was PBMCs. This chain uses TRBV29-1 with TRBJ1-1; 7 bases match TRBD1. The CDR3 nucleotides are TGCAGCGCTAACTCCGGGACAGAAATAAGGAAAATGAACACTGAAGCTTTCTTT. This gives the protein CSANSGTEIRKMNTEAFF.